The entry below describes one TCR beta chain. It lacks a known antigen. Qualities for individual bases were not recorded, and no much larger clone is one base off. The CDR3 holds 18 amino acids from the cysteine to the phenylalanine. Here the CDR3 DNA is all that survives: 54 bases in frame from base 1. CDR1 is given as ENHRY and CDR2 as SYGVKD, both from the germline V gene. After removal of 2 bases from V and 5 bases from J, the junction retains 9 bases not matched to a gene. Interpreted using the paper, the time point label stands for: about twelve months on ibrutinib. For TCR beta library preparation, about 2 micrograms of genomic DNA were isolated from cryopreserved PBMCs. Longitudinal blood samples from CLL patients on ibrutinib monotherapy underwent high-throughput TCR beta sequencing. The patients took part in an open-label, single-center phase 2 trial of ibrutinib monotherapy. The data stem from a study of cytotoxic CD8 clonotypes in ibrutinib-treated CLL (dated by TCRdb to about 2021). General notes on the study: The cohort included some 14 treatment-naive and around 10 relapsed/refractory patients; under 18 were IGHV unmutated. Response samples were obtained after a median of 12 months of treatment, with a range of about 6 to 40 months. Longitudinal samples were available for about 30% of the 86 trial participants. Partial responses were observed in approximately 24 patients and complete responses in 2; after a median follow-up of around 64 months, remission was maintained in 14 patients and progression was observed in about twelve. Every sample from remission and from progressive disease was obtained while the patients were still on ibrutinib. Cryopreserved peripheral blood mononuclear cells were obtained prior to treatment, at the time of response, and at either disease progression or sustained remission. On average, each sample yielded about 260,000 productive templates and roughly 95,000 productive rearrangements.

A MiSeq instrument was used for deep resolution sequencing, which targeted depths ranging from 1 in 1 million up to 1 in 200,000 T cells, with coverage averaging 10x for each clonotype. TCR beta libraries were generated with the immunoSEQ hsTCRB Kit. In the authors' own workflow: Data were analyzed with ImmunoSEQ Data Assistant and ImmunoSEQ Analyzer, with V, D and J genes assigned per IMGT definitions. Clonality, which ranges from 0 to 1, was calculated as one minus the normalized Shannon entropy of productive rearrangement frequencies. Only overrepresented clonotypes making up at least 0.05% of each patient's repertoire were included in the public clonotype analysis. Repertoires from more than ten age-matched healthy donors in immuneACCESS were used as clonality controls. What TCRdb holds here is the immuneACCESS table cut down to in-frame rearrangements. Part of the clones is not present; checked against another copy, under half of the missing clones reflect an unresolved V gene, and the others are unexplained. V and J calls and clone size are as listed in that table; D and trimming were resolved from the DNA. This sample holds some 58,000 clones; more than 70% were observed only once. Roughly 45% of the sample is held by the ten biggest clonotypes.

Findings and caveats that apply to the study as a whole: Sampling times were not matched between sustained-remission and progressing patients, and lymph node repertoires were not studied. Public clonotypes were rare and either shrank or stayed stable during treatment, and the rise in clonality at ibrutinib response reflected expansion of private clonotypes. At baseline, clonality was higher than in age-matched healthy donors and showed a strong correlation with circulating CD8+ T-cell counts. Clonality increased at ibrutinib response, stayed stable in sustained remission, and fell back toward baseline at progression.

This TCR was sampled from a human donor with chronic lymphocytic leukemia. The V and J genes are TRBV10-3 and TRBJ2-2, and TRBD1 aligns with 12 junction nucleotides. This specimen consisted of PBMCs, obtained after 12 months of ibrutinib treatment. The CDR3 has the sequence CAISEPPGQGAETGELFF. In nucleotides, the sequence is TGTGCCATCAGTGAGCCGCCGGGACAGGGGGCCGAGACCGGGGAGCTGTTTTTT.